One sample yielded the 32 T cell receptor beta chains listed below, sequenced in a study of blood T cell repertoires in COVID-19. The method was immunoSEQ multiplex PCR; TCRdb's version includes in-frame clones alone and lacks a portion of them. Here the sample spans tens of thousands of clones, around 88% being singletons. The source material was peripheral blood. These TCRs come from a woman in her seventies with active COVID-19.

This rearrangement joins TRBV7-9 to TRBJ2-7; 9 nucleotides line up with TRBD1. Germline V lookup: CDR1 SEHNR, CDR2 FQNEAQ (reference sequence). The CDR3 spans 14 residues. V shed 3 bases, J shed 5 bases, and the junction held 5 bases outside the gene matches. CDR3: CASSFRDRDHEQYF. The CDR3 nucleotides read TGTGCCAGCAGCTTCCGGGACAGGGACCACGAGCAGTACTTC.

This rearrangement joins TRBV5-1 to TRBJ2-3; 8 nucleotides align to TRBD2. V lost 7 bases and J lost 1; bases outside the gene matches: 5. The CDR3 covers 14 residues. The germline gives CDR1 SGHRS, CDR2 YFSETQ. CDR3 sequence reads: CASLSGGGTDTQYF. The DNA for the CDR3 is TGCGCCAGCCTCAGCGGGGGTGGCACAGATACGCAGTATTTT.

Written as DNA, the CDR3 is TGTGCCAGCAGCTCCCAACTAGCGGACCCCACAGATACGCAGTATTTT. Translated: CASSSQLADPTDTQYF. J is TRBJ2-3 and V is TRBV5-4; 8 bases align to TRBD2. Germline trimming cut 3 bases from V and 2 bases from J; bases unmatched to any gene: 8. Looked up from germline, CDR1 is SGHNT and CDR2 is YYREEE (reference sequence). This CDR3 has 16 residues.

This chain uses TRBV5-4 with TRBJ2-2; tentative D call: TRBD1 (5 bases). Trimming shortened V by 0 bases and J by 4 bases, and 13 bases separated the two germline ends. The CDR3 is 16 amino acids. Germline V CDR1 and CDR2: SGHNT, YYREEE (reference sequence). The CDR3 DNA follows: TGTGCCAGCAGCTTGGGTCAGGGATTTACCACCGGGGAGCTGTTTTTT. It translates to CASSLGQGFTTGELFF.

The chain combines TRBV19 with TRBJ1-5; 8 nucleotides match TRBD1. The CDR3 contains 16 residues. Germline CDR1 reads LNHDA; CDR2 reads SQIVND (reference sequence). Losses at the gene ends were 7 bases for V and 2 bases for J; bases not matched to a gene: 10. The CDR3 here is CASTGQGRTGNQPQHF. The CDR3 DNA sequence: TGTGCCAGTACTGGACAGGGAAGGACTGGCAATCAGCCCCAGCATTTT.

The V call is TRBV3-1 (or the pseudogene TRBV3-2), the J call TRBJ2-7; D not resolved. This CDR3 has 13 amino acids. Germline CDR1 LGHDT, CDR2 YNNKEL (reference sequence). Trimming removed 0 bases at V and 7 bases at J, with 10 bases between. The CDR3: CASSQERNGEQYF. The CDR3, as DNA: TGTGCCAGCAGCCAAGAGCGCAACGGTGAGCAGTACTTC.

DNA of the CDR3: TGTGCCAGCAGCCTGTCCCAGGGAGAGACCCAGTACTTC. This translates into CASSLSQGETQYF. The chain employs TRBV5-8 and TRBJ2-5; a weak D match, TRBD1 (5 bases). CDR1 and CDR2 (germline): SGHTS, YDEGEE. The V gene lost 4 bases and the J gene lost 4 bases, with 11 bases spanning the gap. This CDR3 is 13 amino acids long.

The chain links TRBV11-3 to TRBJ2-1; TRBD2 matches 7 bases. V lost 3 bases to trimming and J lost 2 bases; unmatched junction nucleotides: 4. There are 15 residues in the CDR3. The germline CDR1 and CDR2 sequences are SGHNT and YENEEA. The CDR3 sequence is CASSFRGSPYNEQFF. The DNA of the CDR3 is TGTGCCAGCAGCTTCCGCGGGAGTCCCTACAATGAGCAGTTCTTC.

The chain carries TRBV11-2 and TRBJ2-3, with 7 bases lining up with TRBD2. The germline gives CDR1 SGHAT, CDR2 FQNNGV. The CDR3 is made up of 13 amino acids. Trimming removed 11 bases from V and 6 bases from J; junction bases left unmatched: 11. CDR3 loop: CAGRERGGDTQYF. In nucleotides, the CDR3 is TGTGCCGGGAGGGAGAGGGGAGGGGATACGCAGTATTTT.

The J gene is TRBJ2-3, the V gene TRBV5-1; D may be TRBD2 (7 bases). Between the trimmed V and J ends, which lost 5 bases and 4 bases, there was a span of 14 bases. The CDR3 consists of 14 residues. The germline V gene encodes CDR1 SGHRS and CDR2 YFSETQ. CDR3 coding DNA: TGCGCCAGCAGGTGGGGGGGCCGAGCAGATACGCAGTATTTT. The encoded protein is CASRWGGRADTQYF.

The V and J genes are TRBV5-1 and TRBJ1-1; D ambiguous. V was cut by 4 bases and J by 10 bases, with 20 bases left in between. Germline CDR1 SGHRS, CDR2 YFSETQ. The CDR3 consists of 14 residues. The CDR3 loop is CASSPGSGGDLAFF. The CDR3, as DNA: TGCGCCAGCAGCCCTGGCAGCGGCGGGGATTTAGCTTTCTTT.

The J gene is TRBJ1-1, the V gene TRBV6-5; 8 bases fit TRBD1. The CDR3 has 15 residues. With V trimmed by 2 bases and J by 1 base, 3 bases remained unmatched. Germline V CDR1 and CDR2: MNHEY, SVGAGI. CDR3 protein: CASSYRTGQNTEAFF. The CDR3 DNA is TGTGCCAGCAGTTACCGGACAGGGCAGAACACTGAAGCTTTCTTT.

V and J are TRBV5-1 and TRBJ2-1; D uncertain. CDR3 length: 14 residues. In germline, CDR1 is SGHRS, CDR2 YFSETQ. Trimming stripped 7 bases from V and 0 bases from J, with 11 bases between. CDR3 nucleotide sequence: TGCGCCAGCGGGCTATCCGGCTCCTACAATGAGCAGTTCTTC. Residues: CASGLSGSYNEQFF.

This clone was observed once. The V gene is TRBV27, the J gene TRBJ1-4, with TRBD1 as a possible D gene (6 bases). This CDR3 has 21 amino acids. From germline, CDR1 is MNHEY and CDR2 SMNVEV (reference sequence). V gave up 1 base and J gave up 3 bases, with 27 bases separating them. The CDR3 DNA is TGTGCCAGCAGTTTATACCACGTCGATTGGGGGGGCGGACTGTCTAATGAAAAACTGTTTTTT. Translating it yields CASSLYHVDWGGGLSNEKLFF.

The rearrangement uses TRBV2 and TRBJ1-1, with D maybe TRBD1 (6 bases). The CDR3 sequence is 13 residues long. V lost 11 bases and J lost 4, with 17 bases in between. Germline V gives CDR1 SNHLY, CDR2 FYNNEI. The CDR3 DNA is TGTGCCGGCCGGGGGGGGGCGAGCACTGAAGCTTTCTTT. The encoded protein is CAGRGGASTEAFF.

This chain connects TRBV30 to TRBJ1-1; D might be TRBD1 (5 bases). V gave up 4 bases and J gave up 5 bases, with 14 bases separating them. The CDR3 covers 13 residues. CDR1 and CDR2 (germline): GTSNPN, SVGIG (reference sequence). CDR3 sequence reads: CAWNPQGDTEAFF. CDR3 DNA: TGTGCCTGGAATCCCCAGGGTGATACTGAAGCTTTCTTT.

This chain uses TRBV7-2 with TRBJ2-3, with 10 nucleotides matching TRBD2. CDR3 length equals 16 residues. The trim removed 6 bases at V and 0 bases at J, leaving 6 bases unmatched. CDR1 SGHTA and CDR2 FQGNSA come from the germline V gene. CDR3: CASSSQRGGSTDTQYF. Here the CDR3 DNA reads TGTGCCAGCAGTTCCCAGCGGGGGGGGAGCACAGATACGCAGTATTTT.

The rearrangement joins TRBV29-1 to TRBJ2-5; no definite D call. From germline, CDR1 is SQVTM and CDR2 ANQGSEA. With 6 bases removed from V and 4 bases from J, the gap between germline ends came to 12 bases. CDR3 length equals 12 residues. CDR3 residues: CSVPMSLETQYF. DNA of the CDR3: TGCAGCGTGCCAATGAGCTTAGAGACCCAGTACTTC.

The rearrangement uses TRBV19 and TRBJ1-5; D is perhaps TRBD1 (5 bases). V gave up 6 bases and J gave up 0 bases, with 12 bases separating them. The length of the CDR3 is 15 residues. CDR1 and CDR2 from the germline V gene are LNHDA and SQIVND (reference sequence). The CDR3 sequence: CASRDSPNSNQPQHF. The DNA of the CDR3 is TGTGCCAGTAGAGACAGTCCGAATAGCAATCAGCCCCAGCATTTT.

This clone was observed once. The chain is built from TRBV11-2 and TRBJ1-1; no firm D call. V was shortened by 5 bases and J by 0 bases, with 7 bases between the two germline ends. Per germline, CDR1 SGHAT and CDR2 FQNNGV. The CDR3 is 13 amino acids. CDR3 sequence reads: CASSRSMNTEAFF. In DNA form, the CDR3 reads TGTGCCAGCAGCCGGAGCATGAACACTGAAGCTTTCTTT.

V usage is TRBV15 and J usage is TRBJ2-1; TRBD2 agrees at 10 bases. V trimming: 2 bases; J trimming: 7 bases; junction bases outside the gene matches: 5. The CDR3 covers 15 residues. CDR1 is LNHNV and CDR2 is YYDKDF in the germline V gene (reference sequence). CDR3: CATSRSGGARNEQFF. As DNA, the CDR3 is TGTGCCACCAGCAGAAGCGGGGGGGCGAGGAATGAGCAGTTCTTC. Complete variable domain (other parts from reference TRBV15 and TRBJ2-1): DAMVIQNPRYQVTQFGKPVTLSCSQTLNHNVMYWYQQKSSQAPKLLFHYYDKDFNNEADTPDNFQSRRPNTSFCFLDIRSPGLGDTAMYLCATSRSGGARNEQFFGPGTRLTVL.

The V and J genes are TRBV6-2 or TRBV6-3 and TRBJ2-2; 8 bases agree with TRBD1. V shed 5 bases and J 6 bases; nucleotides not matched to a gene: 8. Germline V gives CDR1 MNHEY, CDR2 SVGEGT. This CDR3 spans 15 amino acids. The CDR3 DNA reads TGTGCCAGCAGTCTTCAGGGGGCGCCCCCCGGGGAGCTGTTTTTT. Protein: CASSLQGAPPGELFF.

The chain combines TRBV18 with TRBJ2-3; D possibly corresponds to TRBD2 (5 bases). This CDR3 has 15 residues. Germline V gene sequence: CDR1 KGHSH, CDR2 LQKENI. The ends were cut back, 2 bases at V and 3 bases at J, with 12 bases in the middle. The CDR3 reads CASSPVGRTTDTQYF. CDR3 sequence (DNA): TGTGCCAGCTCACCAGTAGGACGGACTACAGATACGCAGTATTTT.

This chain links TRBV19 with TRBJ2-1, with D possibly TRBD1 on 6 matching bases. V lost 3 bases to trimming and J lost 3 bases, with 12 bases between them. CDR1 is LNHDA and CDR2 is SQIVND in the germline V gene (reference sequence). This CDR3 is built from 15 residues. CDR3 residues: CASSIGDIYYNEQFF. The DNA for the CDR3 is TGTGCCAGTAGTATTGGGGACATTTACTACAATGAGCAGTTCTTC. The full variable domain, its missing parts supplied by reference TRBV19 and TRBJ2-1, is DGGITQSPKYLFRKEGQNVTLSCEQNLNHDAMYWYRQDPGQGLRLIYYSQIVNDFQKGDIAEGYSVSREKKESFPLTVTSAQKNPTAFYLCASSIGDIYYNEQFFGPGTRLTVL.

The V and J genes are TRBV7-9 and TRBJ1-5; 7 bases fit TRBD1. The CDR3 sequence is 15 residues long. Germline values: CDR1 SEHNR, CDR2 FQNEAQ (reference sequence). Trimming at V came to 4 bases and at J to 8 bases, leaving 11 bases not matched to a gene. In DNA form, the CDR3 reads TGTGCCAGCAGCTCAGGGGACAGCCTTTGGGAGCCCCAGCATTTT. This sequence encodes CASSSGDSLWEPQHF.

V gene TRBV11-3 combines with J gene TRBJ2-3; D gene unclear. Trimming removed 4 bases from V and 3 bases from J, with 5 bases in between. Germline CDR1 is SGHNT and CDR2 is YENEEA. This CDR3 has 12 amino acids. The CDR3 DNA is TGTGCCAGCAGCTCTAGTACAGATACGCAGTATTTT. Its protein is CASSSSTDTQYF.

This clone was observed a few times. The chain combines TRBV5-1 with TRBJ1-1; 8 nucleotides line up with TRBD1. CDR1 and CDR2 (germline): SGHRS, YFSETQ. The V segment lost 3 bases and the J segment 5 bases; nucleotides outside the gene matches: 9. The CDR3 has 15 amino acids. The CDR3 coding sequence is TGCGCCAGCAGCTGGGACGCAGGGGGCGATACTGAAGCTTTCTTT. Its translation is CASSWDAGGDTEAFF.

A single count supports this clone. The chain is built from TRBV7-3 and TRBJ2-1; 8 nucleotides align to TRBD2. The ends lost 1 base at V and 2 bases at J; junction bases unmatched: 1. Germline CDR1 and CDR2: SGHTA and FQGTGA. The CDR3 runs 15 residues. In DNA form, the CDR3 reads TGTGCCAGCAGCTTAAACGGGGGGGCCTACAATGAGCAGTTCTTC. This translates into CASSLNGGAYNEQFF.

About this clone: Mismatch with germline at one junction end may stem from a read error. V usage is TRBV6-1 and J usage is TRBJ2-7; 8 bases line up with TRBD2. In germline, CDR1 is MNHNS, CDR2 SASEGT. The CDR3 totals 17 residues. The CDR3 DNA reads as TGCGCCAGCAGTGAATATTCTGCGGGGGGCCAGGCCTACGAGCAGTACTTC. Translation gives CASSEYSAGGQAYEQYF.

The genes are TRBV28 and TRBJ1-2; 7 bases map to TRBD1. This CDR3 has 14 amino acids. The V gene end was trimmed by 10 bases and the J gene end by 8 bases; junction bases not matched to a gene: 16. Looked up from germline, CDR1 is MDHEN and CDR2 is SYDVKM. The CDR3 is CAISRDSGVPGYTF. DNA of the CDR3: TGTGCCATCTCACGGGACAGCGGCGTCCCGGGCTACACCTTC.

The rearrangement links TRBV5-1 to TRBJ1-1; perhaps TRBD1 as D (6 bases). The CDR3 consists of 14 residues. Germline CDR1 is SGHRS and CDR2 is YFSETQ. Deletions cut 4 bases from V and 5 bases from J, with 15 bases between. The CDR3 is CASSGPTRGTEAFF. The DNA of the CDR3 is TGCGCCAGCAGCGGACCGACAAGGGGGACTGAAGCTTTCTTT.

This chain joins TRBV15 and TRBJ2-5; 7 bases align to TRBD1. CDR1 and CDR2 from the germline V gene are LNHNV and YYDKDF (reference sequence). V lost 3 bases and J lost 5; bases outside the gene matches: 3. The CDR3 covers 13 residues. The CDR3 DNA reads TGTGCCACCAGCAGGGGACAGCCGGAGACCCAGTACTTC. Amino acid sequence: CATSRGQPETQYF.